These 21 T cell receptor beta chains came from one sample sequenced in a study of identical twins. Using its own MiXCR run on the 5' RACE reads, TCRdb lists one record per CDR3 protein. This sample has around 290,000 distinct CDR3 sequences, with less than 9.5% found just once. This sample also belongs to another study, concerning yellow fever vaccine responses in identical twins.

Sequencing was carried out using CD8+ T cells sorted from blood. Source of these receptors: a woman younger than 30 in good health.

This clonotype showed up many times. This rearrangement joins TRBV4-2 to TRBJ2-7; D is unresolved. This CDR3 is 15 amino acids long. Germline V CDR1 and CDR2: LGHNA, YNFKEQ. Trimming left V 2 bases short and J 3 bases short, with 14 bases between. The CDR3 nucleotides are TGTGCCAGCAGCCAAAACGCCGCAGCGAACTACGAGCAGTACTTC. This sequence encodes CASSQNAAANYEQYF.

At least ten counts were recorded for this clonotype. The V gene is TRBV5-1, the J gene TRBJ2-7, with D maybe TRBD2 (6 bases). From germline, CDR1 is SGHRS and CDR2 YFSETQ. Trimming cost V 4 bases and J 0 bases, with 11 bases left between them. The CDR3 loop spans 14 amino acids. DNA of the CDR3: TGCGCCAGCAGCCAGGCGGGGAACTCCTACGAGCAGTACTTC. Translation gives CASSQAGNSYEQYF.

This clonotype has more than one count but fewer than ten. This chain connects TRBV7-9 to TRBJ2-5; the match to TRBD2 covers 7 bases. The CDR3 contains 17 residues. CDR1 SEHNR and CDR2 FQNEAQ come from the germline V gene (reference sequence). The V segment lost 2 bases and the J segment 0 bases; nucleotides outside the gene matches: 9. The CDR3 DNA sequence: TGTGCCAGCAGCTTACTAAGTCGGGGGGTGTACCAAGAGACCCAGTACTTC. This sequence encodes CASSLLSRGVYQETQYF.

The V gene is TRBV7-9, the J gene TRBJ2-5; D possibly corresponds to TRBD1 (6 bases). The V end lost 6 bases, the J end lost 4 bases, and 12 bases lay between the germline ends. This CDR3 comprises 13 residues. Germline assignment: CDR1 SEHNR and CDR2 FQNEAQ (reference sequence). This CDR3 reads CASSVVGAETQYF. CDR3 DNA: TGTGCCAGCAGTGTTGTGGGGGCAGAGACCCAGTACTTC.

The CDR3 DNA sequence: TGTGCCAGCAGGGAGAGGGAGATGTCCTACAATGAGCAGTTCTTC. The encoded protein is CASREREMSYNEQFF. The V call is TRBV6-2 or TRBV6-3, the J call TRBJ2-1; the D gene is possibly TRBD2 (5 bases). Germline V gene data show CDR1 as MNHEY and CDR2 as SVGEGT. The CDR3 is 15 residues long. The V end was cut by 6 bases, the J end by 1 base, with 13 bases between.

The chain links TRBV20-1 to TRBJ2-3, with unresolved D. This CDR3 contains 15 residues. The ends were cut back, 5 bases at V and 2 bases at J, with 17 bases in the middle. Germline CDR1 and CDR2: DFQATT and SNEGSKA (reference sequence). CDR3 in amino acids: CSAESGTVVTDTQYF. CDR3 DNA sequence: TGCAGTGCTGAAAGTGGAACGGTGGTCACAGATACGCAGTATTTT.

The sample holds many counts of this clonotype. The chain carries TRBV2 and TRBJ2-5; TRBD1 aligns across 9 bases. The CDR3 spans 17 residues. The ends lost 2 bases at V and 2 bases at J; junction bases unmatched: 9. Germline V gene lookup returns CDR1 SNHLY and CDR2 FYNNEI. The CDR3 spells CASSESAGQGTQETQYF. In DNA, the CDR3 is TGTGCCAGCAGTGAATCAGCGGGACAGGGAACGCAAGAGACCCAGTACTTC. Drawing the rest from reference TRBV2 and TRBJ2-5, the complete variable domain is EPEVTQTPSHQVTQMGQEVILRCVPISNHLYFYWYRQILGQKVEFLVSFYNNEISEKSEIFDDQFSVERPDGSNFTLKIRSTKLEDSAMYFCASSESAGQGTQETQYFGPGTRLLVL.

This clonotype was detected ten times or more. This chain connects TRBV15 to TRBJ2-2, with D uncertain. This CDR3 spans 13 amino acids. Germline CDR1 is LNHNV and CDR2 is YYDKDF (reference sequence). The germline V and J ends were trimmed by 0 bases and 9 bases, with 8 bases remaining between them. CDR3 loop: CATSREGSRELFF. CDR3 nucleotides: TGTGCCACCAGCAGAGAGGGTTCCAGGGAGCTGTTTTTT. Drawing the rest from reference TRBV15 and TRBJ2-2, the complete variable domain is DAMVIQNPRYQVTQFGKPVTLSCSQTLNHNVMYWYQQKSSQAPKLLFHYYDKDFNNEADTPDNFQSRRPNTSFCFLDIRSPGLGDTAMYLCATSREGSRELFFGEGSRLTVL.

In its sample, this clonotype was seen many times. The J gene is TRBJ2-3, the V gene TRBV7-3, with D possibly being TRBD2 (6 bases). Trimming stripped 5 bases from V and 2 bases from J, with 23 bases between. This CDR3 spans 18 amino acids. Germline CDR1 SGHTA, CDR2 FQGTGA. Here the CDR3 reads CASSPTPLPGLYTDTQYF. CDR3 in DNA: TGTGCCAGCAGCCCTACCCCCTTACCGGGACTCTACACAGATACGCAGTATTTT.

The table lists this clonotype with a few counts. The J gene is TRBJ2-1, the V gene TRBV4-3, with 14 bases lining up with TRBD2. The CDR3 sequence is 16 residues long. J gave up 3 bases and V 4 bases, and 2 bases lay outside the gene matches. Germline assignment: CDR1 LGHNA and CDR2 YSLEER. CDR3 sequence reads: CASSRGTSGSYNEQFF. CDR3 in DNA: TGCGCCAGCAGCCGCGGGACTAGCGGGAGCTACAATGAGCAGTTCTTC.

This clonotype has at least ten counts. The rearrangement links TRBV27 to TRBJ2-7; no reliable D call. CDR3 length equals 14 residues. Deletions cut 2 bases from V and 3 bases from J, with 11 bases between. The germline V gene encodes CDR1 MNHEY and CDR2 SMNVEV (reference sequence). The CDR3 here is CASSLGVGSYEQYF. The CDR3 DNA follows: TGTGCCAGCAGTTTAGGGGTTGGTAGCTACGAGCAGTACTTC.

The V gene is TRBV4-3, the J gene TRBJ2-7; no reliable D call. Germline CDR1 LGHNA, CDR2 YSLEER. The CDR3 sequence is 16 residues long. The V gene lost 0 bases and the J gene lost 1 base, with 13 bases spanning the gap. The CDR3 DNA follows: TGCGCCAGCAGCCAAGATCGGTCAGGTACATCCTACGAGCAGTACTTC. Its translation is CASSQDRSGTSYEQYF.

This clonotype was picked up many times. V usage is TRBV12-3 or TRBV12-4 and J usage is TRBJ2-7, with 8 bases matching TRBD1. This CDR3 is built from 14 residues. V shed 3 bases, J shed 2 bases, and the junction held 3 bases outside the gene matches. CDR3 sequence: CASSFGTGPYEQYF. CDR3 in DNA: TGTGCCAGCAGTTTCGGGACAGGACCCTACGAGCAGTACTTC.

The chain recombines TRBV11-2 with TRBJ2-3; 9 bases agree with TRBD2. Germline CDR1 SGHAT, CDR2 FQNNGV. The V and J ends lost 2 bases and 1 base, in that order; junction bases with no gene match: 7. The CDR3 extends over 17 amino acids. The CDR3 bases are TGTGCCAGCAGCTTACTGGTCGCGGGAGGGGGCACAGATACGCAGTATTTT. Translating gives CASSLLVAGGGTDTQYF. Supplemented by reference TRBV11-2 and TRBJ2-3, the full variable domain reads EAGVAQSPRYKIIEKRQSVAFWCNPISGHATLYWYQQILGQGPKLLIQFQNNGVVDDSQLPKDRFSAERLKGVDSTLKIQPAKLEDSAVYLCASSLLVAGGGTDTQYFGPGTRLTVL.

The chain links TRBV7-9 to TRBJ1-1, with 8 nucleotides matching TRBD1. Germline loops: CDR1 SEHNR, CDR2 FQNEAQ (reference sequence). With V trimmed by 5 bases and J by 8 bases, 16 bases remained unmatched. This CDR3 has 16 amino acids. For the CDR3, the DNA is TGTGCCAGCAGCCGTTGGACAGGGCCCTCCGATGCCGAAGCTTTCTTT. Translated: CASSRWTGPSDAEAFF.

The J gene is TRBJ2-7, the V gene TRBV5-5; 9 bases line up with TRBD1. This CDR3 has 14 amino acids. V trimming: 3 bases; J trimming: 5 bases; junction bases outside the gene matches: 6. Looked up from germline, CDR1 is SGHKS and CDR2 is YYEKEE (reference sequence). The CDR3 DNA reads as TGTGCCAGCAGCTCGGGGACAGGGCAAAACGAGCAGTACTTC. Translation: CASSSGTGQNEQYF. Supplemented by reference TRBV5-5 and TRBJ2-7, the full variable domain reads DAGVTQSPTHLIKTRGQQVTLRCSPISGHKSVSWYQQVLGQGPQFIFQYYEKEERGRGNFPDRFSARQFPNYSSELNVNALLLGDSALYLCASSSGTGQNEQYFGPGTRLTVT.

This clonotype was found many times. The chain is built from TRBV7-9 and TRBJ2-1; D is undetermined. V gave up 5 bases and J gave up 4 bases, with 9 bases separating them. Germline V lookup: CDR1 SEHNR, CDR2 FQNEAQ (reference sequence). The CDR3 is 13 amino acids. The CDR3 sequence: CASSPTGYNEQFF. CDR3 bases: TGTGCCAGCAGCCCAACTGGTTACAATGAGCAGTTCTTC.

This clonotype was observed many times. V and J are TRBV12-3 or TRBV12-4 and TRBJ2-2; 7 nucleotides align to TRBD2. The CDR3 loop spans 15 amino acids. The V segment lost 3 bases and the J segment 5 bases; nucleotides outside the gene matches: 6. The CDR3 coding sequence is TGTGCCAGCAGTTTCCTACTAGCGAGGACCGGGGAGCTGTTTTTT. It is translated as CASSFLLARTGELFF.

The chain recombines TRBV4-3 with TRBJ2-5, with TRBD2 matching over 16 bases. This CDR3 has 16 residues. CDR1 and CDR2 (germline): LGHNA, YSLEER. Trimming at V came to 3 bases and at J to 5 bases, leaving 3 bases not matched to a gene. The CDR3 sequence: CASSQGLAGGLETQYF. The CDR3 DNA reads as TGCGCCAGCAGCCAGGGACTAGCGGGAGGGCTGGAGACCCAGTACTTC.

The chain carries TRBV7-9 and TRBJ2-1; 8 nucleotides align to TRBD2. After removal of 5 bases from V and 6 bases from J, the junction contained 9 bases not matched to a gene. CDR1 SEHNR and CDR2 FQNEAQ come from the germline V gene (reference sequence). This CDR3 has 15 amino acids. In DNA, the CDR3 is TGTGCCAGCAGCCCCCCCGGGACTAGTGGCAATGAGCAGTTCTTC. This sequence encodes CASSPPGTSGNEQFF.

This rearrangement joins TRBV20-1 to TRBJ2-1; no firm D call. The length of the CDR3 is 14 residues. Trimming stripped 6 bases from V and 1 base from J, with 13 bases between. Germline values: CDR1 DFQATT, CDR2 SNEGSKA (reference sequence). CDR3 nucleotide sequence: TGCAGTGCCCCCGGACGGGTTTCCTACAATGAGCAGTTCTTC. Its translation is CSAPGRVSYNEQFF.